This TCR beta chain is from a study of T cell repertoires and HLA-DP antigens. The CDR3 is 15 residues long. After removal of 8 bases from V and 3 bases from J, the junction contained 11 bases not matched to a gene. Germline V CDR1 and CDR2: MDHEN, SYDVKM. The protocol was immunoSEQ multiplex PCR, while the TCRdb copy is restricted to in-frame clones and leaves out a portion. The data show about 73,000 clones, around 80% seen once. Comment on this clone: What it recognizes is unknown.

Sequenced sample: CD4+ T cells from PBMCs. This chain connects TRBV28 to TRBJ2-3, with TRBD2 identical over 7 bases. The clonotype comes from a man aged 55-75 years in good health and CMV-seronegative. DNA of the CDR3: TGTGCCAGCCCCCCCAGCGGGGTTGTAACAGATACGCAGTATTTT. Its translation: CASPPSGVVTDTQYF. The full variable domain, its missing parts supplied by reference TRBV28 and TRBJ2-3, is DVKVTQSSRYLVKRTGEKVFLECVQDMDHENMFWYRQDPGLGLRLIYFSYDVKMKEKGDIPEGYSVSREKKERFSLILESASTNQTSMYLCASPPSGVVTDTQYFGPGTRLTVL.